One T cell receptor (beta chain) is described in this entry. Only in-frame clones appear in the TCRdb table, and some are missing; sequencing was by immunoSEQ multiplex PCR. The sample contains around 200,000 clones, 80% to 90% of which appear only once. V trimming: 0 bases; J trimming: 3 bases; junction bases outside the gene matches: 1. Germline V gives CDR1 LGHNA, CDR2 YSLEER. This CDR3 contains 16 residues. The data were obtained in a study of blood T cell repertoires in COVID-19. The overall study: COVID-19 samples, acute and convalescent, were from the United States, Italy and Spain. PBMCs, B-cell-depleted T cells, or T cells provided the cDNA or gDNA that made up the material.

Study members were between about 18 and 95 years old and lived in fewer than 30 US regions. Clinical history as reported by participants underpinned cohort assignment. The origin of this receptor is a middle-aged woman with acute COVID-19. Sequencing was carried out using PBMCs or T cells enriched from blood (not recorded which). The rearrangement joins TRBV4-3 to TRBJ2-3, with 12 positions matching TRBD2. The CDR3 DNA reads TGCGCCAGCAGCCAAGATCTAGCGGGGGGGACAGATACGCAGTATTTT. Translating it yields CASSQDLAGGTDTQYF.